This T cell receptor (beta chain) was captured by sequencing in a study of T cells in Graves' hyperthyroidism and ophthalmopathy. Study summary: Initial diagnosis, before any treatment, was when peripheral blood was collected. Notes on the study in general: Blood held most thyroid clonotypes expanded above 0.001 frequency. From stable hyperthyroidism, ophthalmopathy was set apart by a 13 V-J model.

Per the germline V gene, CDR1 is LNHNV and CDR2 is YYDKDF (reference sequence). Trimming cost V 1 base and J 0 bases, with 13 bases left between them. The CDR3 totals 17 residues. The study left out patients who had uncontrolled infection, other autoimmune disease, pregnancy or lactation. From RNA transcripts, TCR beta CDR3 regions were amplified. First-round RT-PCR with HTBI primers amplified the TCR CDR3 region. TCRdb reprocessed the multiplex PCR reads with MiXCR, giving one entry per CDR3 protein. The sample has more than 55,000 distinct CDR3 sequences, roughly 58% seen once. A note on this clonotype: The target antigen is unknown.

Sample: blood. The rearrangement joins TRBV15 to TRBJ1-5; no reliable D call. The clonotype was recovered from a woman aged 60 to 75 with Graves' ophthalmopathy. The CDR3 loop reads CATSRVEPGYSNQPQHF. In DNA, the CDR3 is TGTGCCACCAGCAGAGTCGAACCCGGTTATAGCAATCAGCCCCAGCATTTT.